The rows below give T cell receptor beta chains drawn from one sample of a study of cytomegalovirus exposure and HLA in healthy donors. Assay used: immunoSEQ multiplex PCR; TCRdb lists only in-frame clones, some missing. The sample records 150,000 to 200,000 clones, roughly 88% being singletons. Specimen: PBMCs. These receptors originate from a young man in good health and CMV-seropositive. The CDR3 runs from the conserved cysteine through the conserved F or W. Each record gives: J gene, clone size, V gene, D gene, CDR3 length, CDR3 protein, CDR3 DNA. A D gene is named only where the DNA matches it firmly. Not every row has a clone size; where given, it reads once, few, many or a size class.

>TRBJ2-5|-|TRBV5-4|TRBD1|15
CASSWTGTQGETQYF
TGTGCCAGCAGCTGGACAGGGACTCAAGGAGAGACCCAGTACTTC
>TRBJ2-1|-|TRBV14|-|15
CASSQRQPVTSEQFF
TGTGCCAGCAGCCAACGACAGCCTGTTACATCTGAGCAGTTCTTC
>TRBJ2-7|-|TRBV4-1|TRBD1|14
CASSRGLGAYEQYF
TGCGCCAGTAGTAGGGGGCTAGGGGCCTACGAGCAGTACTTC
>TRBJ2-5|-|TRBV2|-|15
CASSLGQPSQETQYF
TGTGCCAGCAGCCTCGGACAGCCGTCCCAAGAGACCCAGTACTTC
>TRBJ1-6|-|TRBV14|-|14
CASSQVQGRGPLHF
TGTGCCAGCAGCCAGGTACAGGGAAGAGGTCCCCTCCACTTT
>TRBJ2-5|-|TRBV19|TRBD1|15
CASSRGQGTSETQYF
TGTGCCAGTAGTAGGGGACAGGGGACGTCGGAGACCCAGTACTTC
>TRBJ2-2|-|TRBV7-7|TRBD1|14
CASSKTGAAGELFF
TGTGCCAGCAGCAAGACAGGGGCGGCCGGGGAGCTGTTTTTT
>TRBJ1-2|-|TRBV5-1|TRBD1|18
CASSLERQGRKGLGGYTF
TGCGCCAGCAGCCTGGAAAGACAGGGAAGAAAGGGACTAGGTGGCTACACCTTC
>TRBJ1-2|-|TRBV5-8|-|14
CASSLGGSDYGYTF
TGTGCCAGCAGCTTAGGGGGTTCGGACTATGGCTACACCTTC
>TRBJ2-2|-|TRBV5-1|-|15
CASSATVINTGELFF
TGCGCCAGCAGCGCGACAGTAATTAACACCGGGGAGCTGTTTTTT
>TRBJ2-7|few|TRBV19|-|12
CATADSPYEQYF
TGTGCCACCGCCGACAGTCCCTACGAGCAGTACTTC
>TRBJ1-2|-|TRBV10-2|-|13
CASSESGASGYTF
TGCGCCAGCAGTGAGTCGGGGGCCTCTGGCTACACCTTC
>TRBJ1-2|-|TRBV29-1|TRBD1|13
CSVDTGTGKSYTF
TGCAGCGTCGATACCGGGACAGGGAAGAGCTACACCTTC
>TRBJ2-3|-|TRBV2|TRBD2|15
CASSGVAGGTDTQYF
TGTGCCAGCAGTGGGGTAGCGGGGGGCACAGATACGCAGTATTTT
>TRBJ2-7|-|TRBV5-4|TRBD1|16
CASSRPDRGQNYEQYF
TGTGCCAGCAGCCGGCCCGACAGGGGTCAAAACTACGAGCAGTACTTC
>TRBJ2-1|-|TRBV4-1|TRBD2|20
CASSQEKRTSGGSSYNEQFF
TGCGCCAGCAGCCAAGAAAAGCGGACTAGCGGGGGTAGCTCCTACAATGAGCAGTTCTTC
>TRBJ2-3|-|TRBV5-6|-|13
CASSLTGTDTQYF
TGTGCCAGCAGCTTGACAGGCACAGATACGCAGTATTTT
>TRBJ2-7|-|TRBV5-3|TRBD2|16
CARKLAGVPSGDEQYF
TGTGCCAGAAAACTAGCGGGGGTTCCCTCTGGAGACGAGCAGTACTTC
>TRBJ2-2|-|TRBV7-2|TRBD1|14
CASSLGQGTGELFF
TGTGCCAGCAGCTTGGGACAGGGCACCGGGGAGCTGTTTTTT
>TRBJ2-7|-|TRBV9|TRBD2|13
CASSVAGEGEQYF
TGTGCCAGCAGCGTAGCGGGGGAGGGCGAGCAGTACTTC
>TRBJ1-4|-|TRBV7-2|-|15
CASSLRSGFNEKLFF
TGTGCCAGCAGCTTGCGTTCCGGGTTTAATGAAAAACTGTTTTTT
>TRBJ2-1|-|TRBV6-6|TRBD2|14
CASIAGGRYTEQFF
TGTGCCAGCATAGCGGGGGGCAGGTACACTGAGCAGTTCTTC
>TRBJ2-7|-|TRBV5-6|-|13
CASSLWGAYEQYF
TGTGCCAGCAGCTTGTGGGGGGCCTACGAGCAGTACTTC
>TRBJ1-6|-|TRBV6-6|-|14
CASCPVAGRSPLHF
TGTGCCAGCTGCCCGGTGGCAGGGAGGTCACCCCTCCACTTT
>TRBJ2-3|-|TRBV7-9|TRBD2|16
CASSLFEAGGTDTQYF
TGTGCCAGCAGCTTATTCGAGGCGGGGGGCACAGATACGCAGTATTTT
>TRBJ2-7|-|TRBV25-1|-|14
CASSHPQGPYEQYF
TGTGCCAGCAGTCACCCCCAGGGGCCCTACGAGCAGTACTTC
>TRBJ1-5|many|TRBV2|TRBD1|15
CASSTEQGLGQPQHF
TGTGCCAGCAGTACCGAACAGGGGTTAGGGCAGCCCCAGCATTTT
>TRBJ1-6|-|TRBV6-5|-|13
CASSPREGSPLHF
TGTGCCAGCTCCCCTCGGGAAGGATCACCCCTCCACTTT
>TRBJ1-1|-|TRBV6-6|-|15
CASSQRGGWDAEAFF
TGTGCCAGCAGTCAGCGGGGTGGGTGGGACGCTGAAGCTTTCTTT
>TRBJ1-1|-|TRBV29-1|-|14
CSVATGGMNTEAFF
TGCAGCGTTGCGACAGGCGGCATGAACACTGAAGCTTTCTTT
>TRBJ1-3|-|TRBV5-1|-|15
CASSLAGVAGNTIYF
TGCGCCAGCAGCTTGGCGGGGGTTGCTGGAAACACCATATATTTT